What follows are 26 T cell receptor beta chains derived from one specimen sequenced in a study. TCRdb reanalysed the 5' RACE reads using MiXCR and keeps one entry per CDR3 protein. This sample carries roughly 46,000 distinct CDR3 sequences, roughly 30% of them seen once, and the ten largest clones take about 2%. Sequencing input: naive CD4+ T cells sorted from blood. Subset defined: naive CD4+ T cells, CD4+CD45RA+CD25-. The receptors shown here come from a female donor with breast cancer.

This clonotype has at least ten counts. The chain recombines TRBV6-2 or TRBV6-3 with TRBJ2-3; D perhaps matches TRBD2 (5 bases). From germline, CDR1 is MNHEY and CDR2 SVGEGT. V was pared by 2 bases and J by 2 bases, with 8 bases between. This CDR3 contains 14 residues. CDR3 sequence (DNA): TGTGCCAGCAGTTACGGTGGACTCACAGATACGCAGTATTTT. Protein sequence: CASSYGGLTDTQYF.

The V and J genes are TRBV20-1 and TRBJ1-1, with unresolved D. The CDR3 has 13 amino acids. CDR1 and CDR2 from the germline V gene are DFQATT and SNEGSKA (reference sequence). Trimming stripped 3 bases from V and 1 base from J, with 9 bases between. Here the CDR3 reads CSASPDSNTEAFF. The CDR3 DNA reads TGCAGTGCTAGTCCCGATTCGAACACTGAAGCTTTCTTT.

This clonotype turned up a few times. Here the CDR3 DNA reads TGTGCCAGCAGCTTGGGGCGGACCACTTACAATGAGCAGTTCTTC. Protein product: CASSLGRTTYNEQFF. J is TRBJ2-1 and V is TRBV5-5; D gene ambiguous. The V and J ends lost 0 bases and 4 bases respectively, with 11 bases between them. The CDR3 runs 15 residues. The germline gives CDR1 SGHKS, CDR2 YYEKEE (reference sequence).

V gene TRBV7-9 combines with J gene TRBJ2-1, with 7 bases that match TRBD2. Unmatched junction bases numbered 8, after V lost 5 bases and J lost 1 base. Looked up from germline, CDR1 is SEHNR and CDR2 is FQNEAQ (reference sequence). This CDR3 comprises 16 residues. In nucleotides, the CDR3 is TGTGCCAGCAGCCTATCTCTTAGCGGGTCCTACAATGAGCAGTTCTTC. Translation: CASSLSLSGSYNEQFF. The full variable domain, its missing parts supplied by reference TRBV7-9 and TRBJ2-1, is DTGVSQNPRHKITKRGQNVTFRCDPISEHNRLYWYRQTLGQGPEFLTYFQNEAQLEKSRLLSDRFSAERPKGSFSTLEIQRTEQGDSAMYLCASSLSLSGSYNEQFFGPGTRLTVL.

The CDR3 loop is CAITGLLGTEAFF. Here the CDR3 DNA reads TGTGCCATCACCGGGTTATTAGGCACTGAAGCTTTCTTT. V is TRBV10-3 and J is TRBJ1-1; no reliable D call. Germline-derived CDR1 and CDR2 are ENHRY and SYGVKD. This CDR3 comprises 13 residues. V lost 7 bases, J lost 4 bases, and 13 bases lay in between.

The V and J genes are TRBV4-1 and TRBJ2-1, with TRBD2 matching over 13 bases. The CDR3 runs to 16 residues. V trimming: 4 bases; J trimming: 5 bases; junction bases outside the gene matches: 5. Germline V lookup: CDR1 MGHRA, CDR2 YSYEKL. CDR3: CASSRTLAGGNNEQFF. The CDR3 DNA is TGCGCCAGCAGCCGAACACTAGCGGGGGGGAACAATGAGCAGTTCTTC.

This clonotype was observed a few times. V usage is TRBV6-5 and J usage is TRBJ2-1; the D gene is possibly TRBD1 (5 bases). Germline V gene sequence: CDR1 MNHEY, CDR2 SVGAGI. V gave up 2 bases and J gave up 6 bases, with 14 bases separating them. This CDR3 has 15 residues. Written as DNA, the CDR3 is TGTGCCAGCAGTTACGGGATAGGGGCTCTCAATGAGCAGTTCTTC. This codes for CASSYGIGALNEQFF.

Concerning this clonotype itself: This may come from a read error, since a much larger clone is one base off. The rearrangement links TRBV5-1 to TRBJ1-1; possibly TRBD1 for D (5 bases). Germline lookup yields CDR1 SGHRS and CDR2 YFSETQ. The CDR3 is made up of 14 amino acids. CDR3: CTSSGGTMNTEAFF. In DNA, the CDR3 is TGCACCAGCAGCGGTGGGACCATGAACACTGAAGCTTTCTTT.

This clonotype is labeled medium-sized (0.01 to 0.1%). The V gene is TRBV4-1, the J gene TRBJ2-3; 13 bases align to TRBD2. The V segment lost 4 bases and the J segment 1 base; nucleotides outside the gene matches: 8. The CDR3 loop spans 18 amino acids. CDR1 is MGHRA, CDR2 YSYEKL, per germline. The CDR3 coding sequence is TGCGCCAGCAGCCCCGTTTTCGGACTAGCGGGGGGCACAGATACGCAGTATTTT. Its translation is CASSPVFGLAGGTDTQYF.

This clonotype was observed once. The rearrangement joins TRBV20-1 to TRBJ2-3, with 10 positions matching TRBD2. V was pared by 7 bases and J by 3 bases, with 4 bases of the junction left unmatched. CDR3 length: 13 amino acids. Germline CDR1 reads DFQATT; CDR2 reads SNEGSKA (reference sequence). CDR3 protein: CSVPSGGTDTQYF. The CDR3 DNA is TGCAGTGTCCCTAGCGGGGGTACAGATACGCAGTATTTT.

V gene TRBV6-2 or TRBV6-3 combines with J gene TRBJ2-2; no clear D. This CDR3 is 14 amino acids long. The germline gives CDR1 MNHEY, CDR2 SVGEGT. V dropped 0 bases and J dropped 9 bases, with 11 bases sitting between them. Here the CDR3 reads CASSYSISKRELFF. Here the CDR3 DNA reads TGTGCCAGCAGTTACTCGATTTCCAAGAGGGAGCTGTTTTTT.

A few counts support this clonotype. The chain employs TRBV4-1 and TRBJ2-2, with a possible D match to TRBD1 (5 bases). Germline V gene sequence: CDR1 MGHRA, CDR2 YSYEKL. There are 14 residues in the CDR3. Trimming took 0 bases from V and 15 from J, leaving 17 bases between them. The DNA of the CDR3 is TGCGCCAGCAGCCAAGATCGAAGGGGTAGAAGGTTGTTTTTT. Residues: CASSQDRRGRRLFF.

This clonotype turned up a few times. This chain uses TRBV4-1 with TRBJ2-1; 10 nucleotides agree with TRBD2. Trimming cost V 2 bases and J 4 bases; bases outside gene matches: 5. The CDR3 extends over 16 amino acids. CDR1 and CDR2 from the germline V gene are MGHRA and YSYEKL. CDR3 residues: CASSQPGLADYNEQFF. CDR3 nucleotide sequence: TGCGCCAGCAGCCAACCCGGACTAGCGGATTACAATGAGCAGTTCTTC.

For this clonotype: This is likely a read error, given that the CDR3 carries no conserved phenylalanine or tryptophan at its end. The chain joins TRBV19 to TRBJ1-1; no firm D call. The germline V and J ends were trimmed by 3 bases and 2 bases, with 7 bases remaining between them. Germline loops: CDR1 LNHDA, CDR2 SQIVND (reference sequence). The CDR3 consists of 13 residues. CDR3 loop: CASSMSRNTEAFL. The CDR3 DNA follows: TGTGCCAGTAGTATGAGCAGAAACACTGAAGCTTTCTTG.

The chain uses TRBV5-5 and TRBJ2-3; TRBD2 matches 10 bases. J lost 2 bases, V lost 0 bases, and 9 bases had no gene match. The CDR3 covers 18 residues. Per the germline V gene, CDR1 is SGHKS and CDR2 is YYEKEE (reference sequence). This CDR3 reads CASSLGLAGELLTDTQYF. CDR3 in DNA: TGTGCCAGCAGCTTGGGACTAGCGGGCGAACTCCTCACAGATACGCAGTATTTT.

The sample holds a few counts of this clonotype. V and J are TRBV5-1 and TRBJ1-2; D unresolved. The CDR3 totals 14 residues. Looked up from germline, CDR1 is SGHRS and CDR2 is YFSETQ. The V gene lost 9 bases and the J gene lost 6 bases, with 21 bases spanning the gap. The CDR3 protein is CATKEKYGLNGYTF. Here the CDR3 DNA reads TGCGCCACCAAAGAAAAATACGGGTTGAATGGCTACACCTTC.

The chain uses TRBV29-1 and TRBJ2-1; 7 bases agree with TRBD2. CDR3 length equals 12 residues. V was pared by 4 bases and J by 6 bases, with 3 bases of the junction left unmatched. Germline V gene lookup returns CDR1 SQVTM and CDR2 ANQGSEA. CDR3 residues: CSVGEGRNEQFF. The CDR3 bases are TGCAGCGTTGGGGAGGGCCGCAATGAGCAGTTCTTC.

This clonotype turned up a few times. V gene TRBV24-1 combines with J gene TRBJ1-2; D is unclear. There are 13 residues in the CDR3. Trimming cost V 4 bases and J 4 bases, with 9 bases left between them. The germline gives CDR1 KGHDR, CDR2 SFDVKD. The CDR3 coding sequence is TGTGCCACCAGTGACGAACAGATCTATGGCTACACCTTC. Protein: CATSDEQIYGYTF.

The V gene is TRBV20-1, the J gene TRBJ1-5; TRBD1 aligns across 8 bases. CDR1 and CDR2 (germline): DFQATT, SNEGSKA (reference sequence). The junction had 11 bases not matched to a gene; V was cut back by 5 bases and J by 5 bases. The CDR3 covers 15 residues. CDR3 region: CSAPTGGTPHQPQHF. The CDR3 nucleotides are TGCAGTGCTCCTACAGGGGGGACGCCCCATCAGCCCCAGCATTTT.

Worth noting for this clonotype: Without the conserved terminal phenylalanine or tryptophan, this CDR3 likely stems from a read error. This chain connects TRBV7-2 to TRBJ2-5, with TRBD1 as a possible D gene (6 bases). Trimming cost V 4 bases and J 2 bases, with 8 bases left between them. The CDR3 runs 13 residues. Germline V gene data show CDR1 as SGHTA and CDR2 as FQGNSA. CDR3 region: CASSYRVQETQYS. CDR3 DNA: TGTGCCAGCAGCTACAGGGTTCAAGAGACCCAGTACTCC.

V usage is TRBV30 and J usage is TRBJ1-5; tentatively, D is TRBD1 (5 bases). CDR1 is GTSNPN and CDR2 is SVGIG in the germline V gene (reference sequence). The CDR3 totals 13 residues. Trimming took off 4 bases at V and 3 bases at J, with 10 bases between the two ends. The CDR3 DNA is TGTGCCTGGACAGGGTCCTTCAATCAGCCCCAGCATTTT. Amino acids: CAWTGSFNQPQHF.

On this clonotype: This clone may be a read error of a much larger clone one base away. The V call is TRBV7-2, the J call TRBJ2-3, with 7 bases that match TRBD1. The CDR3 loop spans 16 amino acids. V gave up 8 bases and J gave up 2 bases; unmatched junction bases: 13. Per germline, CDR1 SGHTA and CDR2 FQGNSA. The CDR3 here is CASGSTKQGYTDTQYF. In nucleotides, the CDR3 is TGTGCCAGCGGCTCGACCAAACAGGGGTACACAGATACGCAGTATTTT.

This clonotype was picked up a small number of times. This rearrangement joins TRBV5-1 to TRBJ2-5, with 9 positions matching TRBD1. The CDR3 runs 14 residues. The germline V gene encodes CDR1 SGHRS and CDR2 YFSETQ. Trimming removed 6 bases from V and 5 bases from J; junction bases left unmatched: 8. CDR3 DNA: TGCGCCAGCACCTTCCGGGACAGGGTGGAGACCCAGTACTTC. Protein: CASTFRDRVETQYF.

This clonotype has only a few counts. The CDR3 protein is CASSPRIGTDTQYF. The CDR3 region has the DNA TGTGCCAGCTCACCACGGATAGGCACAGATACGCAGTATTTT. The V gene is TRBV18, the J gene TRBJ2-3; no firm D call. The germline V and J ends were trimmed by 1 base and 1 base, with 6 bases remaining between them. CDR1 KGHSH and CDR2 LQKENI come from the germline V gene. CDR3 length equals 14 residues. The full variable domain, in which reference TRBV18 and TRBJ2-3 provide the parts outside the CDR3, is NAGVMQNPRHLVRRRGQEARLRCSPMKGHSHVYWYRQLPEEGLKFMVYLQKENIIDESGMPKERFSAEFPKEGPSILRIQQVVRGDSAAYFCASSPRIGTDTQYFGPGTRLTVL.

The genes are TRBV28 and TRBJ2-3, with 8 bases that match TRBD1. The CDR3 is 16 amino acids. The junction had 15 bases not matched to a gene; V was cut back by 6 bases and J by 7 bases. Germline CDR1 and CDR2: MDHEN and SYDVKM. The CDR3 DNA is TGTGCCAGCAGCCCCCCCGGGACAGGAGTTTTATATACGCAGTATTTT. Translated, it gives CASSPPGTGVLYTQYF. The whole variable domain, filled in from reference TRBV28 and TRBJ2-3, reads DVKVTQSSRYLVKRTGEKVFLECVQDMDHENMFWYRQDPGLGLRLIYFSYDVKMKEKGDIPEGYSVSREKKERFSLILESASTNQTSMYLCASSPPGTGVLYTQYFGPGTRLTVL.

The V gene is TRBV28, the J gene TRBJ1-2; D is unresolved. The V and J ends lost 7 bases and 8 bases respectively, with 17 bases between them. Per germline, CDR1 MDHEN and CDR2 SYDVKM. The CDR3 is 13 amino acids. As DNA, the CDR3 is TGTGCCAGCACCCCTCGGGAGGGTAGGGGCTACACCTTC. This translates into CASTPREGRGYTF.